These 10 T cell receptor beta chains share one sample of origin, sequenced in a study of blood T cells in healthy people across ages. A second PCR, run for roughly 7 to 11 cycles, used a sample-barcoded 5' primer plus a J-beta primer mix. TCRdb reprocessed the 5' RACE reads with MiXCR, giving one entry per CDR3 protein. The repertoire holds roughly 700,000 distinct CDR3 sequences, with roughly 49% as singletons. Sequenced: blood. Receptors originate from a woman aged 55-75 years in good health.

The V and J genes are TRBV5-1 and TRBJ2-1; 9 positions match TRBD1. J lost 7 bases, V lost 5 bases, and 7 bases had no gene match. The CDR3 runs 14 residues. CDR1 and CDR2 (germline): SGHRS, YFSETQ. The CDR3 nucleotides read TGCGCCAGCAGACGGACAGGGGATGGAAATGAGCAGTTCTTC. Its protein is CASRRTGDGNEQFF. The variable domain in full, completed from reference TRBV5-1 and TRBJ2-1, reads KAGVTQTPRYLIKTRGQQVTLSCSPISGHRSVSWYQQTPGQGLQFLFEYFSETQRNKGNFPGRFSGRQFSNSRSEMNVSTLELGDSALYLCASRRTGDGNEQFFGPGTRLTVL.

V usage is TRBV4-3 and J usage is TRBJ2-3, with 14 positions matching TRBD2. With 4 bases clipped from V and 4 bases from J, the junction kept 4 bases outside the gene matches. The CDR3 sequence is 16 residues long. Germline V lookup: CDR1 LGHNA, CDR2 YSLEER. CDR3 loop: CASSRGLAGGPDTQYF. Here the CDR3 DNA reads TGCGCCAGCAGCCGCGGACTAGCGGGAGGCCCAGATACGCAGTATTTT.

This clonotype was picked up a small number of times. This chain links TRBV6-2 or TRBV6-3 with TRBJ2-7; unclear D gene. Germline CDR1 and CDR2: MNHEY and SVGEGT. V lost 2 bases to trimming and J lost 0 bases, with 8 bases between them. This CDR3 has 14 amino acids. The CDR3 spells CASSYPRNSYEQYF. In DNA form, the CDR3 reads TGTGCCAGCAGTTACCCCAGAAACTCCTACGAGCAGTACTTC.

This CDR3 is CASSLTGLVADTQYF. DNA for the CDR3: TGTGCCAGCAGCTTAACGGGACTAGTTGCAGATACGCAGTATTTT. The chain recombines TRBV7-3 with TRBJ2-3, with 8 bases lining up with TRBD2. Looked up from germline, CDR1 is SGHTA and CDR2 is FQGTGA. CDR3 length equals 15 residues. J was trimmed by 4 bases and V by 0 bases; bases with no gene match: 3.

This clonotype was observed a few times. The rearrangement uses TRBV29-1 and TRBJ1-4; possible D gene TRBD1, 5 bases. Looked up from germline, CDR1 is SQVTM and CDR2 is ANQGSEA. CDR3 length: 14 residues. Between the trimmed V and J ends, which lost 3 bases and 8 bases, there was a span of 16 bases. This CDR3 reads CSVDPLNRGEKLFF. The CDR3 DNA sequence: TGCAGCGTTGATCCCCTTAATAGGGGCGAAAAACTGTTTTTT.

The V gene is TRBV7-3, the J gene TRBJ2-7; the match to TRBD1 covers 7 bases. The ends lost 6 bases at V and 0 bases at J; junction bases unmatched: 5. In germline, CDR1 is SGHTA, CDR2 FQGTGA. This CDR3 spans 14 amino acids. CDR3 sequence: CASRATGSSYEQYF. CDR3 bases: TGTGCCAGCAGGGCGACAGGGAGCTCCTACGAGCAGTACTTC. Combining the CDR3 with reference TRBV7-3 and TRBJ2-7 gives the whole variable domain GAGVSQTPSNKVTEKGKYVELRCDPISGHTALYWYRQSLGQGPEFLIYFQGTGAADDSGLPNDRFFAVRPEGSVSTLKIQRTERGDSAVYLCASRATGSSYEQYFGPGTRLTVT.

Comment on this clonotype: At one of its ends the junction is not consistent with the germline gene, which may arise from a read error. This chain joins TRBV28 and TRBJ2-7; 13 bases align to TRBD2. Germline values: CDR1 MDHEN, CDR2 SYDVKM. This CDR3 region has 15 residues. The CDR3 bases are TGTGTCAGCTGGAAGACTAGCGGGAGGTCCTACGAGCAGTACTTC. Translating it yields CVSWKTSGRSYEQYF. The entire variable domain, with the rest obtained from reference TRBV28 and TRBJ2-7, is as follows: DVKVTQSSRYLVKRTGEKVFLECVQDMDHENMFWYRQDPGLGLRLIYFSYDVKMKEKGDIPEGYSVSREKKERFSLILESASTNQTSMYLCVSWKTSGRSYEQYFGPGTRLTVT.

To note about this clonotype: This may be a read error, as it is one base from a much larger clone. V gene TRBV7-2 combines with J gene TRBJ2-7; tentatively, D is TRBD1 (5 bases). The CDR3 loop spans 15 amino acids. The germline gives CDR1 SGHTA, CDR2 FQGNSA. Trimming cost V 6 bases and J 1 base, with 16 bases left between them. In nucleotides, the CDR3 is TGTGCCAGCAGTATTTCGGTGGGGCAATCCTACGAGCAGTACTTC. This translates into CASSISVGQSYEQYF. Supplemented by reference TRBV7-2 and TRBJ2-7, the full variable domain reads GAGVSQSPSNKVTEKGKDVELRCDPISGHTALYWYRQSLGQGLEFLIYFQGNSAPDKSGLPSDRFSAERTGGSVSTLTIQRTQQEDSAVYLCASSISVGQSYEQYFGPGTRLTVT.

This clonotype showed up just a few times. This chain uses TRBV5-1 with TRBJ2-7; D gene ambiguous. The V end was cut by 2 bases, the J end by 6 bases, with 6 bases between. The germline gives CDR1 SGHRS, CDR2 YFSETQ. The CDR3 is made up of 11 amino acids. CDR3 sequence: CASSFQSEQYF. The DNA of the CDR3 is TGCGCCAGCAGCTTTCAGTCCGAGCAGTACTTC.

This chain uses TRBV27 with TRBJ1-2; maybe TRBD1 (5 bases). Germline V lookup: CDR1 MNHEY, CDR2 SMNVEV (reference sequence). This CDR3 comprises 15 residues. The V and J ends lost 7 bases and 3 bases respectively, with 18 bases between them. The CDR3 DNA follows: TGTGCCAGCACCCAAAATCGCAGGGCTGACTATGGCTACACCTTC. This gives the protein CASTQNRRADYGYTF.